This T cell receptor (beta chain) was identified during a study of blood T cell repertoires in COVID-19. Study overall: Material from acute and convalescent COVID-19 was sourced from the United States, Italy and Spain.

This clone was counted a few times. Methods used by the authors: Reference gene primer amplification gave estimated nucleated cell counts. Assay used: immunoSEQ multiplex PCR; TCRdb lists only in-frame clones, some missing. V, J and clone size reflect that table, while D and trimming were determined from the DNA. This sample has under 200,000 clones; 70% to 85% occur once, and the top ten carry 4% to 6.5%. The CDR3 spans 16 residues. Germline lookup yields CDR1 SGHVS and CDR2 FNYEAQ. J gave up 6 bases and V 1 base, and 7 bases lay outside the gene matches. Sequencing was performed on PBMCs or T cells enriched from blood (not recorded which). This sequence joins TRBV7-6 and TRBJ2-1, with 9 bases aligning to TRBD2. This TCR came from an older woman with acute COVID-19. DNA for the CDR3: TGTGCCAGCAGCTTAGGTGCGGGAGGGCCGTTCAATGAGCAGTTCTTC. Its protein is CASSLGAGGPFNEQFF.